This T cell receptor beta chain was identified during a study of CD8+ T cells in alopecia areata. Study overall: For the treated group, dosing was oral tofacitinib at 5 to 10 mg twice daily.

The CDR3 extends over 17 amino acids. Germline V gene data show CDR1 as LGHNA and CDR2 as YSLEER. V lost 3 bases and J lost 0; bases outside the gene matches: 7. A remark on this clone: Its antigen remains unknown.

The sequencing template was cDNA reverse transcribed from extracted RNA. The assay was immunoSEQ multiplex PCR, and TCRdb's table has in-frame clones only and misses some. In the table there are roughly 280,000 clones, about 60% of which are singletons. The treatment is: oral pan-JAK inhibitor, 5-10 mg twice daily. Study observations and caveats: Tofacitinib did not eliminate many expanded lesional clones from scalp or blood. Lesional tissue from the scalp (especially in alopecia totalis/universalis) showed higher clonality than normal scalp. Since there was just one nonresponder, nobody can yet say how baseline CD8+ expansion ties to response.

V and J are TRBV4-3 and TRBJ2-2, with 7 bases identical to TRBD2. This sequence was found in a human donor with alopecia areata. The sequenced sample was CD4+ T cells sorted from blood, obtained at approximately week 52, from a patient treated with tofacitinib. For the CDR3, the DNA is TGCGCCAGCAGCCAGACGGGGAGGGGAGCGAACACCGGGGAGCTGTTTTTT. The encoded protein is CASSQTGRGANTGELFF.